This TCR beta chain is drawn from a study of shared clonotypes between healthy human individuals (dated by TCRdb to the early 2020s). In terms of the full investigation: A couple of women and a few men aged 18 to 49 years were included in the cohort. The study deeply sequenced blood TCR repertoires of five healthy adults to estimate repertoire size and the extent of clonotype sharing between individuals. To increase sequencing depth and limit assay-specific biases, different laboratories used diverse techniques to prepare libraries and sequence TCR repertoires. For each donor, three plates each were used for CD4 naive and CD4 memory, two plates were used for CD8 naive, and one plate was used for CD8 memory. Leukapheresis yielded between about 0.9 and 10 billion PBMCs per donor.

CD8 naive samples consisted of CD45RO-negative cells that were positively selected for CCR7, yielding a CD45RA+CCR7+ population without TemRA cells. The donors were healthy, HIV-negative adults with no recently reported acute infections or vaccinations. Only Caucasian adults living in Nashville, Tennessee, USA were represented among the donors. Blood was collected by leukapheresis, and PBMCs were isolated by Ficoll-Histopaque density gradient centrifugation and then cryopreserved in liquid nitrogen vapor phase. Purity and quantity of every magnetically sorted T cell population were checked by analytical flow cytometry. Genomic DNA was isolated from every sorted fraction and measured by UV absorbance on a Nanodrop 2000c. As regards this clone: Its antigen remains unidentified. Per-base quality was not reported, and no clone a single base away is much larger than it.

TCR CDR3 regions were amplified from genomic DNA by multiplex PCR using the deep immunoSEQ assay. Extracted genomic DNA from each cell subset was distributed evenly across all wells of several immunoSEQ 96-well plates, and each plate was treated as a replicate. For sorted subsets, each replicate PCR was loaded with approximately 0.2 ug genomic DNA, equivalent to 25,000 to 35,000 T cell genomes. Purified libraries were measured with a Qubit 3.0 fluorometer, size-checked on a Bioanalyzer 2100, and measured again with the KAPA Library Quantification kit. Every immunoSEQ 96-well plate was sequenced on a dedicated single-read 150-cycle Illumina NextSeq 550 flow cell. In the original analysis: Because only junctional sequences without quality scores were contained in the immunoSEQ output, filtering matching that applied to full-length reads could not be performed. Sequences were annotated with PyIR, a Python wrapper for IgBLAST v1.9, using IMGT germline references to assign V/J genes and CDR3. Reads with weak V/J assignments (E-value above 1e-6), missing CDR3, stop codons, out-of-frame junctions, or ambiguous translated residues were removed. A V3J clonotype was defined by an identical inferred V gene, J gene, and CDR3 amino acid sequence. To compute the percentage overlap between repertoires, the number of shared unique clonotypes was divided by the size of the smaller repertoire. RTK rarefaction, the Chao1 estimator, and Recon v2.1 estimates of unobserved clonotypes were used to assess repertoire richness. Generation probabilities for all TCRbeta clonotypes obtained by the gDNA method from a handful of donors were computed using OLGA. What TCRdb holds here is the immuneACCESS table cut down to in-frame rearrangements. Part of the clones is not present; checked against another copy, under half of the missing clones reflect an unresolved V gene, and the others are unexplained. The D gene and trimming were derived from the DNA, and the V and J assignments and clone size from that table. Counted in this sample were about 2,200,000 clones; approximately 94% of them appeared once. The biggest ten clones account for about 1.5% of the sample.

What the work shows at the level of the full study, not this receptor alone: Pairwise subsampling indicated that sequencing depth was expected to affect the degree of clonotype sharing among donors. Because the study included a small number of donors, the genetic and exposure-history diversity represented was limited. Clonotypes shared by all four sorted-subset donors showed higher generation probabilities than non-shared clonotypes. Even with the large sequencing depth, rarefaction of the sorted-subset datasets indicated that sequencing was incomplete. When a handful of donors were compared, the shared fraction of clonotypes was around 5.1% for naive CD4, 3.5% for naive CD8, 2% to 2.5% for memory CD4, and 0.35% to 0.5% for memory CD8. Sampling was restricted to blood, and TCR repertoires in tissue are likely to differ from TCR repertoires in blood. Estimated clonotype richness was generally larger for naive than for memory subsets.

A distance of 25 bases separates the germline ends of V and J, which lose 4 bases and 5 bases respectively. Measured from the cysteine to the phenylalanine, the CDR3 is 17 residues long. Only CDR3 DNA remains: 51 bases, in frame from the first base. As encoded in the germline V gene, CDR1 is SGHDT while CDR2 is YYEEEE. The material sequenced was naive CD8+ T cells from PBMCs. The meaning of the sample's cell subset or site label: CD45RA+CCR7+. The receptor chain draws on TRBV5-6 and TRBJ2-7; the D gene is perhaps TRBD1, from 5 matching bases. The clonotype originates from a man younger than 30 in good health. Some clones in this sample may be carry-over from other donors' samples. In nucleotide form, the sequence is TGTGCCAGCAGCAGGCCAGCGACCACAGGTTTTTCCCACGAGCAGTACTTC. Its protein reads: CASSRPATTGFSHEQYF.